This is a list of T cell receptor beta chains from one sample in a study of blood T cells in healthy people across ages. TCRdb processed the 5' RACE reads anew with MiXCR; each CDR3 protein has one entry. This sample has 1.5 million to 2 million distinct CDR3 sequences, with around 48% found just once. Sequencing was carried out using blood. These TCRs come from a woman in her thirties or forties in good health. Each CDR3 is given with its conserved first and last residue. The order of the fields is clone size, D gene, V gene, J gene, CDR3 DNA, CDR3 protein. The D gene is left open where the match is weak. Only some rows state a clone size, as once, few, many or a class for expanded clones.

NA	NA	TRBV20-1	TRBJ1-5	TGCAGTGCTCCTTGGGGGGGGAGCAATCAGCCCCAGCATTTT	CSAPWGGSNQPQHF
few	NA	TRBV12-3/TRBV12-4	TRBJ1-1	TGTGCCAGCAGTACCTCCGGGCCCCCATCGAACACTGAAGCTTTCTTT	CASSTSGPPSNTEAFF
few	TRBD2	TRBV7-3	TRBJ2-3	TGTGCCAGCAGCACGTATAGCGGGGCAGATACGCAGTATTTT	CASSTYSGADTQYF
NA	TRBD2	TRBV20-1	TRBJ2-1	TGCAGTGCTAGAGTGGGACTAGCGATGGGTAATGAGCAGTTCTTC	CSARVGLAMGNEQFF
NA	NA	TRBV27	TRBJ1-5	TGTGCCAGCAGTTCCTATATGACAGGTCAGCCCCAGCATTTT	CASSSYMTGQPQHF
many	TRBD1	TRBV29-1	TRBJ2-3	TGCAGCGTAACCGGGACAGGGCTAGATACGCAGTATTTT	CSVTGTGLDTQYF
NA	NA	TRBV11-2	TRBJ1-2	TGTGCCAGCAGCCCCCGGGGGGAGCGGTTAAGTGGCTACACCTTC	CASSPRGERLSGYTF
NA	TRBD2	TRBV7-2	TRBJ2-3	TGTGCCAGCAGCCTTTTGAGTAGCGGGGGACACACAGATACGCAGTATTTT	CASSLLSSGGHTDTQYF
NA	TRBD2	TRBV5-1	TRBJ2-3	TGCGCCAGTAGCTTGGTCCGGGTTAGCGGGGGGGCCCCAGATACGCAGTATTTT	CASSLVRVSGGAPDTQYF
few	TRBD1	TRBV7-2	TRBJ2-5	TGTGCCAGCAGCTCCCCGGGACAGGGTCAAGAGACCCAGTACTTC	CASSSPGQGQETQYF
few	NA	TRBV11-2	TRBJ2-7	TGTGCCAGCAGCGAAAGGGCCAAGGAACAGTACTTC	CASSERAKEQYF
NA	NA	TRBV5-6	TRBJ2-1	TGTGCCAGCAGCCCACTCGGCGCCCATGGGTCTGAGCAGTTCTTC	CASSPLGAHGSEQFF
NA	NA	TRBV28	TRBJ1-2	TGTGCCAGCAGTTTAAGAGGGACTGGCTACACCTTC	CASSLRGTGYTF
NA	TRBD2	TRBV7-8	TRBJ2-7	TGTGCCAGCAGCTTAGAAGGTGGAGCGGGGGGTTACAATGAGCAGTACTTC	CASSLEGGAGGYNEQYF
NA	TRBD2	TRBV5-1	TRBJ2-5	TGCGCCAGCAGTCCCATGGGGGGGCAAGAGACCCAGTACTTC	CASSPMGGQETQYF
NA	NA	TRBV27	TRBJ1-6	TGTGCCAGCAGTTCAACGGGGACCACTAACTCCCTTTCGAGGAATTCACCCCTCCACTTT	CASSSTGTTNSLSRNSPLHF
few	TRBD1	TRBV4-2	TRBJ1-2	TGTGCCAGCAGCCGCGGACAGGAACTTACTCTTACTAACTATGGCTACACCTTC	CASSRGQELTLTNYGYTF
NA	NA	TRBV4-2	TRBJ1-2	TGTGCCAGCAGCCAAGTCGGAAGCCCAGGCTACACCTTC	CASSQVGSPGYTF
NA	TRBD1	TRBV6-1	TRBJ2-7	TGTGCCAGCAGTGAAGCAGGGACAGACTTCTACGAGCAGTACTTC	CASSEAGTDFYEQYF
NA	NA	TRBV18	TRBJ2-5	TGTGCCAGCTCACCGGGGTGCCAAGAGACCCAGTACTTC	CASSPGCQETQYF
few	TRBD2	TRBV7-2	TRBJ2-7	TGTGCCAGCAGCCCCAGCGGGGGGGCCGTCCGCGAGCAGTACTTC	CASSPSGGAVREQYF
few	NA	TRBV6-1	TRBJ2-7	TGTGCCAGCAAAAGGTCTATGACCTACGAGCAGTACTTC	CASKRSMTYEQYF
NA	NA	TRBV20-1	TRBJ2-6	TGCAATGCTTCGCGAGGGGGTCCTGGGGCCAACGTCCTGACTTTC	CNASRGGPGANVLTF
once	NA	TRBV7-8	TRBJ2-7	TGTGCCAGCCCGGGGAGAGGGGCGTCCTACGAGCAGTACTTC	CASPGRGASYEQYF
NA	NA	TRBV24-1	TRBJ2-7	TGTGCCACCAGTGGTTCCGGGACGGGAGCCTACGAGCAGTACTTC	CATSGSGTGAYEQYF
NA	TRBD1	TRBV7-2	TRBJ1-5	TGTGCCAGCAGCCAACAGGGGTTAGGGGGCAATCAGCCCCAGCATTTT	CASSQQGLGGNQPQHF
NA	NA	TRBV28	TRBJ1-2	TGTGCCAGCAGTACGGGCTACCAGCGGGGTGGCTACACCTTC	CASSTGYQRGGYTF
NA	TRBD1	TRBV5-6	TRBJ2-5	TGTGCCAGCAGGGAGACAGGGGATAAGGAGACCCAGTACTTC	CASRETGDKETQYF
few	NA	TRBV14	TRBJ1-2	TGTGCCAGCAGGCGGACGGGGGCAGATGGCTACACCTTC	CASRRTGADGYTF
few	TRBD2	TRBV5-1	TRBJ2-3	TGCGCCAGCAGCTTGGATCCGGGCGGGGGTAGCACAGATACGCAGTATTTT	CASSLDPGGGSTDTQYF
NA	NA	TRBV29-1	TRBJ2-1	TGCAGCGTTGAAGGGGGGGCCGCCTACAATGAGCAGTTCTTC	CSVEGGAAYNEQFF
NA	NA	TRBV5-1	TRBJ2-5	TGCGCCAGCAGCTGGATGGAGACCCAGTACTTC	CASSWMETQYF
NA	TRBD1	TRBV29-1	TRBJ1-1	TGCAGTGCCAGAACAGGGGGTAGCGGAGCTTTCTTT	CSARTGGSGAFF
NA	NA	TRBV4-2	TRBJ2-7	TGTGCCAGCAGCCAGGAAACAGGGACCACGGCTTTCTCCTACGAGCAGTACTTC	CASSQETGTTAFSYEQYF
few	NA	TRBV7-2	TRBJ2-4	TGTGCCAGCAGCTTATGGTTTGACAGAGAAAACATTCAGTACTTC	CASSLWFDRENIQYF
NA	TRBD1	TRBV5-6	TRBJ1-1	TGTGCCAGCAGCCGACAGGGGTGGGACACTGAAGCTTTCTTT	CASSRQGWDTEAFF
NA	NA	TRBV28	TRBJ2-1	TGTGCCAGCAGCGGACAGATCAATGAGCAGTTCTTC	CASSGQINEQFF
NA	TRBD2	TRBV7-2	TRBJ2-1	TGTGCCAGAAGCTTTCCCGGGACTAGCGGGGGCAGCTCCTACAATGAGCAGTTCTTC	CARSFPGTSGGSSYNEQFF
NA	NA	TRBV7-2	TRBJ2-6	TGTGCCAGCAGCGAACCGGGTCGCAACTCTGGGGCCAACGTCCTGACTTTC	CASSEPGRNSGANVLTF
NA	TRBD1	TRBV5-1	TRBJ2-1	TGCGCCAGCACCCACTCCGGGACAGGGAGATACAATGAGCAGTTCTTC	CASTHSGTGRYNEQFF
once	NA	TRBV21-1	TRBJ2-6	TGTGCCAGCCTACACACAGGGCCTTCTGGGGCCAACGTCCTGACTTTC	CASLHTGPSGANVLTF
NA	NA	TRBV6-5	TRBJ2-3	TGTGCCAGCAGACTGGGAATACCGAGCACAGATACGCAGTATTTT	CASRLGIPSTDTQYF
NA	NA	TRBV5-6	TRBJ2-5	TGTGCCAGCAGCTTGCCGGGGGTAGAGACCCAGTACTTC	CASSLPGVETQYF
NA	NA	TRBV21-1	TRBJ2-7	TGTGCCAGCAGGAGGGGACAGTATTACGAGCAGTACTTC	CASRRGQYYEQYF
NA	TRBD1	TRBV5-6	TRBJ2-7	TGTGCCAGCAGCTTGGCCGGACAGGGTCTCTACGAGCAGTACTTC	CASSLAGQGLYEQYF
NA	NA	TRBV6-2/TRBV6-3	TRBJ1-2	TGTGCCAGCAGTTACAGTACCACGGCGGATGGCTACACCTTC	CASSYSTTADGYTF
NA	NA	TRBV29-1	TRBJ1-4	TGCAGCGTTGCAGGGCACATGGGAGCTAATGAAAAACTGTTTTTT	CSVAGHMGANEKLFF
NA	NA	TRBV20-1	TRBJ2-5	TGCAGTGCTAGACGTGTCGGGACCTCAGAGACCCAGTACTTC	CSARRVGTSETQYF
NA	NA	TRBV6-5	TRBJ1-2	TGCGCCAGCAGCGGTAAATTATTTCCCAGCGGCTACACCTTC	CASSGKLFPSGYTF
NA	TRBD2	TRBV19	TRBJ2-1	TGTGCCAGTAGTATGGTACCCGCTAGCGGGAGCCGGAATGAGCAGTTCTTC	CASSMVPASGSRNEQFF
few	TRBD1	TRBV6-5	TRBJ2-7	TGTGCCAGCAGTTACTCTTCGGGGACAGAAGCCTACGAGCAGTACTTC	CASSYSSGTEAYEQYF
NA	TRBD1	TRBV5-1	TRBJ2-7	TGCGCCAGCAGCTTAGACGGACAGGGGCTTCCCTACGAGCAGTACTTC	CASSLDGQGLPYEQYF
NA	NA	TRBV27	TRBJ2-3	TGTGCCAGCAGTTTAGGCTCCCCGGCGGGGGCTGAAGATACGCAGTATTTT	CASSLGSPAGAEDTQYF
once	NA	TRBV27	TRBJ2-5	TGTGCCAGCAGGACCCGAGGGCGACAGACCCAGTACTTC	CASRTRGRQTQYF
NA	NA	TRBV13	TRBJ2-7	TGTGCCAGCAGCTCGGGACTCCGCTCCTACGAGCAGTACTTC	CASSSGLRSYEQYF
NA	TRBD1	TRBV7-9	TRBJ1-2	TGTGCCAGCAGCTTAGTGCCACAGGGGGACTATGGCTACACCTTC	CASSLVPQGDYGYTF
NA	NA	TRBV7-2	TRBJ2-6	TGTGCCAGCAGCTTAAACGGGGAACCTGGGGCCAACGTCCTGACTTTC	CASSLNGEPGANVLTF
few	NA	TRBV20-1	TRBJ2-5	TGCAGTGCAACCCCGCGGTTCGCCCAAGAGACCCAGTACTTC	CSATPRFAQETQYF
NA	NA	TRBV27	TRBJ2-5	TGTGCCAGCAGCGAGTTGTGGGGGTCCTATGGGACCCAGTACTTC	CASSELWGSYGTQYF
NA	TRBD1	TRBV29-1	TRBJ2-1	TGCAGCGACCAGACAGGGAACTACTACAATGAGCAGTTCTTC	CSDQTGNYYNEQFF